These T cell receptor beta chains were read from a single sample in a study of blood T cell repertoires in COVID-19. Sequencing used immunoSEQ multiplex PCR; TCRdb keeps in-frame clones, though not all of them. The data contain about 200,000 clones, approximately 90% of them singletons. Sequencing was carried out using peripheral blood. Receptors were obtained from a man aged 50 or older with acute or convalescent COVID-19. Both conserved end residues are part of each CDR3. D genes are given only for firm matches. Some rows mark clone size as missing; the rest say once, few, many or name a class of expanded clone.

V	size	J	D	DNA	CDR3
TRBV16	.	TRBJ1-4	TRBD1	TGTGCCAGCAGCCCATTACAGGGGAGCACAACTAATGAAAAACTGTTTTTT	CASSPLQGSTTNEKLFF
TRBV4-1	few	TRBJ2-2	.	TGCGCCAGCAGCCAAGCTCATGGCAGGGGGGAGGCCGGGGAGCTGTTTTTT	CASSQAHGRGEAGELFF
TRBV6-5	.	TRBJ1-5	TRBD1	TGTGCCAGCAGAGGACAGGGCCCTAATCAGCCCCAGCATTTT	CASRGQGPNQPQHF
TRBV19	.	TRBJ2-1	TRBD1	TGTGCCAGTACTACAAACCGGGACAGAGGGTACAATGAGCAGTTCTTC	CASTTNRDRGYNEQFF
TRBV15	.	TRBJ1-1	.	TGTGCCACCAGCAGTTCTTTTAGATCGGGGGCTGAAGCTTTCTTT	CATSSSFRSGAEAFF
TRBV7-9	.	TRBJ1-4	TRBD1	TGTGCCAGCAGCCTATGGACAGGGAAAGATGAAAAACTGTTTTTT	CASSLWTGKDEKLFF
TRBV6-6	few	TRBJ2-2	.	TGTGCCAGCCGGCGGTGGAACACCGGGGAGCTGTTTTTT	CASRRWNTGELFF
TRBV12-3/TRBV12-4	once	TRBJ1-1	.	TGTGCCAGCAGCCGTTGGAACACTGAAGCTTTCTTT	CASSRWNTEAFF
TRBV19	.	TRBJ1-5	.	TGTGCCAGTAGGGGAGCTAATCAGCCCCAGCATTTT	CASRGANQPQHF
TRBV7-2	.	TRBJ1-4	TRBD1	TGTGCCAGCAGCTTAGCGAGGGGACAGAGAGCTGAAAAACTGTTTTTT	CASSLARGQRAEKLFF
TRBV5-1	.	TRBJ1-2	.	TGCGCCAGCAGCCCACGCACAGCTAACTATGGCTACACCTTC	CASSPRTANYGYTF
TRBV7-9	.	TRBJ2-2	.	TGTGCCAGCAGCGAACAGGGCTACACCGGGGAGCTGTTTTTT	CASSEQGYTGELFF
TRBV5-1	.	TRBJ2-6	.	TGCGCCAGCACCAGAGAATCAGGGGCTGGGGCCAACGTCCTGACTTTC	CASTRESGAGANVLTF
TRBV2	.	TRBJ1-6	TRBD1	TGTGCCAGCAGCTACAGGGGGATCTCCTATAATTCACCCCTCCACTTT	CASSYRGISYNSPLHF
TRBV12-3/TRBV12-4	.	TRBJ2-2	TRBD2	TGTGCCAGCAACTACCGGGGGGCCGGGGAGCTGTTTTTT	CASNYRGAGELFF
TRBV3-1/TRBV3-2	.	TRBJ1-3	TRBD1	TGTGCCAGCAGCCCCTTCGGACAGGGACCCTCTGGAAACACCATATATTTT	CASSPFGQGPSGNTIYF
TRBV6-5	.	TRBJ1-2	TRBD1	TGTGCCAGCAGTTACACGACAGGGGGGTTTAACTATGGCTACACCTTC	CASSYTTGGFNYGYTF
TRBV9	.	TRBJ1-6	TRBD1	TGTGCCAGCAGCGACGAAGAAGGGGGCCCTAATTCACCCCTCCACTTT	CASSDEEGGPNSPLHF
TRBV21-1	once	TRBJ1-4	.	TGTGCCAGCAGCAAATCAACCGGGACAGGGACAACTAATGAAAAACTGTTTTTT	CASSKSTGTGTTNEKLFF
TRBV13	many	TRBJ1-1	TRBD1	TGTGCCAGCAGTTTACAGGGGCGCGGCACTGAAGCTTTCTTT	CASSLQGRGTEAFF